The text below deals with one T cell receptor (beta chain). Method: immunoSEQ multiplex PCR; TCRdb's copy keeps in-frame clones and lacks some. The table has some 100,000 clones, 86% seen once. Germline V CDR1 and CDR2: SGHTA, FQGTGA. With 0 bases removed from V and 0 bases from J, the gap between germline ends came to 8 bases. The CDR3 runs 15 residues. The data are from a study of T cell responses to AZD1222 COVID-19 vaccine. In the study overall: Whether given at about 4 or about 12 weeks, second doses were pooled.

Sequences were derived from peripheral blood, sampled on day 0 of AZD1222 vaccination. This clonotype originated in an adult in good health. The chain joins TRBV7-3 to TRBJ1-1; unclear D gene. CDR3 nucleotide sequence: TGTGCCAGCAGCTTAACGCATACTATGAACACTGAAGCTTTCTTT. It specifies CASSLTHTMNTEAFF. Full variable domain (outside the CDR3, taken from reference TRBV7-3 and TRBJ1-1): GAGVSQTPSNKVTEKGKYVELRCDPISGHTALYWYRQSLGQGPEFLIYFQGTGAADDSGLPNDRFFAVRPEGSVSTLKIQRTERGDSAVYLCASSLTHTMNTEAFFGQGTRLTVV.